The 11 T cell receptor beta chains presented below share a single source sample, sequenced in a study of neurological immune-mediated disorders. MiXCR was run by TCRdb on the 5' RACE reads, yielding one entry per CDR3 protein. This sample has 20,000 or so distinct CDR3 sequences, with 2.6% found just once. The sample taken for sequencing was PBMCs. The receptors originated from a woman aged 18-29 years with multiple sclerosis.

At least ten counts were recorded for this clonotype. The junction and the germline gene differ at one end; a read error may be behind it. The V call is TRBV5-1, the J call TRBJ1-5; the match to TRBD1 covers 8 bases. Germline CDR1 SGHRS, CDR2 YFSETQ. The CDR3 loop spans 14 amino acids. The CDR3 is CASSSQGGNQPQNF. The CDR3 DNA is TGCGCCAGCAGCTCACAGGGGGGCAATCAGCCCCAGAATTTT.

This clonotype turned up a few times. The chain couples TRBV20-1 to TRBJ1-5, with 7 bases matching TRBD1. The germline CDR1 and CDR2 sequences are DFQATT and SNEGSKA (reference sequence). This CDR3 spans 17 amino acids. V shed 3 bases and J 0 bases; nucleotides not matched to a gene: 11. The CDR3 region is CSARVLKGDSSNQPQHF. For the CDR3, the DNA is TGCAGTGCTAGGGTTCTGAAGGGGGACAGTAGCAATCAGCCCCAGCATTTT.

In its sample, this clonotype was seen many times. This chain uses TRBV6-2 or TRBV6-3 with TRBJ2-1; 10 bases line up with TRBD2. The CDR3 is 17 residues long. Trimming cost V 6 bases and J 7 bases; bases outside gene matches: 15. Germline CDR1 and CDR2: MNHEY and SVGEGT. The CDR3 here is CASRARPLAGVRNEQFF. DNA for the CDR3: TGTGCCAGCAGAGCCCGCCCTCTAGCGGGAGTTAGAAATGAGCAGTTCTTC.

About this clonotype: Relative to the germline gene, one junction end is altered; a read error may explain this. The chain employs TRBV4-2 and TRBJ1-6; tentative D call: TRBD1 (5 bases). The CDR3 sequence is 15 residues long. Germline V gene sequence: CDR1 LGHNA, CDR2 YNFKEQ. The CDR3 region is CASSQAGPTASPLNF. CDR3 bases: TGTGCCAGCAGCCAAGCAGGTCCGACAGCCAGTCCCCTCAACTTT.

This clonotype was counted many times. The CDR3 ends on some other residue instead of the conserved phenylalanine or tryptophan, so this is likely a read error. The DNA of the CDR3 is TGTGCCAGCAGCCAAACCTCGGACAGGGGATATGGCTACACCTGC. Translated, it gives CASSQTSDRGYGYTC. This chain connects TRBV7-2 to TRBJ1-2; 9 bases are shared with TRBD1. There are 15 residues in the CDR3. Germline V gene lookup returns CDR1 SGHTA and CDR2 FQGNSA. The J segment lost 5 bases and the V segment lost 5 bases, leaving 9 bases of the junction unmatched.

Ten or more counts support this clonotype. V usage is TRBV29-1 and J usage is TRBJ2-1; a possible D gene is TRBD1 (6 bases). Germline assignment: CDR1 SQVTM and CDR2 ANQGSEA. CDR3 length: 15 residues. Trimming shortened V by 2 bases and J by 4 bases, and 15 bases separated the two germline ends. The CDR3 DNA reads TGCAGCGTTGAATCTTCTGGGACAATGTACAATGAGCAGTTCTTC. Amino acids: CSVESSGTMYNEQFF.

This clonotype was counted many times. The chain joins TRBV5-1 to TRBJ2-7; D is perhaps TRBD1 (5 bases). V dropped 1 base and J dropped 2 bases, with 7 bases sitting between them. The CDR3 consists of 13 residues. CDR1 SGHRS and CDR2 YFSETQ come from the germline V gene. DNA for the CDR3: TGCGCCAGCAGCTTGTACAGGACCTACGAGCAGTACTTC. This sequence encodes CASSLYRTYEQYF.

This clonotype was counted ten times or more. The chain employs TRBV20-1 and TRBJ1-2, with TRBD1 matching over 10 bases. V trimming: 3 bases; J trimming: 2 bases; junction bases outside the gene matches: 15. Germline V lookup: CDR1 DFQATT, CDR2 SNEGSKA (reference sequence). CDR3 length: 18 amino acids. DNA for the CDR3: TGCAGTGCTAGTACTTGGGGGGACAGGGGCTTCCCCAACTATGGCTACACCTTC. It translates to CSASTWGDRGFPNYGYTF.

This clonotype was counted at least ten times. The chain couples TRBV29-1 to TRBJ1-1; D perhaps matches TRBD1 (5 bases). The CDR3 loop spans 13 amino acids. Trimming stripped 4 bases from V and 2 bases from J, with 11 bases between. CDR1 is SQVTM and CDR2 is ANQGSEA in the germline V gene. The CDR3 spells CSVAWQGNTEAFF. The CDR3 DNA reads as TGCAGCGTTGCTTGGCAGGGCAACACTGAAGCTTTCTTT.

This clonotype was picked up many times. The rearrangement joins TRBV7-2 to TRBJ2-7, with D maybe TRBD2 (5 bases). Trimming shortened V by 4 bases and J by 5 bases, and 15 bases separated the two germline ends. Germline CDR1 and CDR2: SGHTA and FQGNSA. The CDR3 covers 14 residues. CDR3 region: CASSSRTLDHEQYF. The DNA for the CDR3 is TGTGCCAGCAGCTCTCGGACTTTGGACCACGAGCAGTACTTC.

This clonotype was found many times. The genes are TRBV20-1 and TRBJ2-3; 7 bases are a match to TRBD2. The junction had 5 bases not matched to a gene; V was cut back by 4 bases and J by 4 bases. The length of the CDR3 is 13 residues. Germline V gene sequence: CDR1 DFQATT, CDR2 SNEGSKA (reference sequence). The CDR3 DNA reads TGCAGTGCTACGGGGGACTATGCAGATACGCAGTATTTT. It translates to CSATGDYADTQYF.